These 5 T cell receptor beta chains originate from one sample sequenced in a study of blood T cells in healthy people across ages. PCR was performed a second time for about 7 to 12 cycles using a sample-barcoded 5' primer and a J-beta primer mix. TCRdb re-called the 5' RACE reads with MiXCR, one entry per CDR3 protein. The sample shows approximately 400,000 distinct CDR3 sequences, 52% of them seen only once. The sample was blood. The receptors were sampled from a man aged 60 to 75 in good health.

This clonotype has only a few counts. The V call is TRBV11-2, the J call TRBJ1-1; no firm D call. V gave up 0 bases and J gave up 4 bases, with 12 bases separating them. CDR1 SGHAT and CDR2 FQNNGV come from the germline V gene. The CDR3 spans 15 residues. This chain's CDR3 is CASSLDPVGRTEAFF. CDR3 DNA: TGTGCCAGCAGCTTAGATCCAGTCGGTCGCACTGAAGCTTTCTTT.

J is TRBJ2-7 and V is TRBV6-5, with D perhaps TRBD2 (5 bases). The germline V and J ends were trimmed by 10 bases and 2 bases, with 6 bases remaining between them. The CDR3 has 10 amino acids. CDR1 is MNHEY, CDR2 SVGAGI, per germline. The CDR3 loop reads CATGAYEQYF. As DNA, the CDR3 is TGTGCCACCGGGGCCTACGAGCAGTACTTC.

Ten or more counts support this clonotype. The chain carries TRBV29-1 and TRBJ2-5, with D perhaps assigned TRBD1 or TRBD2 (5 bases each). The length of the CDR3 is 13 residues. Deletions cut 0 bases from V and 5 bases from J, with 10 bases between. Germline V gene lookup returns CDR1 SQVTM and CDR2 ANQGSEA. CDR3 residues: CSVEDPGSETQYF. The CDR3 DNA is TGCAGCGTTGAAGATCCAGGGAGCGAGACCCAGTACTTC.

This clonotype was recorded at least ten times. The V gene is TRBV25-1, the J gene TRBJ2-5; D possibly corresponds to TRBD1 (6 bases). V was pared by 0 bases and J by 1 base, with 15 bases between. The CDR3 totals 17 residues. CDR1 and CDR2 from the germline V gene are MGHDK and SYGVNS. In DNA form, the CDR3 reads TGTGCCAGCAGTGAATATGGCTCAGGGGCGGTCCAAGAGACCCAGTACTTC. Its protein is CASSEYGSGAVQETQYF.

This clonotype was picked up many times. The gene calls are TRBV6-4 and TRBJ2-1; 10 bases are shared with TRBD2. This CDR3 spans 15 amino acids. The germline V gene encodes CDR1 MRHNA and CDR2 SNTAGT. V trimming: 2 bases; J trimming: 5 bases; junction bases outside the gene matches: 3. The CDR3 reads CASSDQAGGHNEQFF. The CDR3 coding sequence is TGTGCCAGCAGTGACCAAGCGGGAGGGCACAATGAGCAGTTCTTC.